This TCR beta chain was observed in a study of blood T cell repertoires in COVID-19. The CDR3 is made up of 13 amino acids. Germline V gene sequence: CDR1 MNHEY, CDR2 SVGAGI. The V end lost 7 bases, the J end lost 0 bases, and 10 bases lay between the germline ends. Participant-given clinical history determined each cohort assignment. Cohort 3 donors were reported recovered after two negative PCRs, clearance, or symptom resolution. Authors' data handling: Amplified reference gene primers provided the basis for estimating nucleated cell counts. Sequenced by immunoSEQ multiplex PCR; TCRdb stores in-frame clones only, minus some. The V and J calls and clone size were taken over from that table, and D and trimming were inferred from the DNA. The data contain approximately 300,000 clones, roughly nine tenths of them singletons.

The chain is built from TRBV6-5 and TRBJ2-7; possible D gene TRBD1, 6 bases. The sequence came from a woman younger than 45 who had recovered from COVID-19. The sequencing input was PBMCs or T cells enriched from blood (not recorded which). The CDR3 loop reads CASKQGISYEQYF. The DNA of the CDR3 is TGTGCCAGCAAACAGGGTATCTCCTACGAGCAGTACTTC.